A selection of T cell receptor beta chains follows, all from one sample in a study of blood T cells in healthy people across ages. TCRdb recomputed calls from the 5' RACE reads with MiXCR, one row per CDR3 protein. This table holds hundreds of thousands of distinct CDR3 sequences, 58% found once. The sample consisted of blood. These receptors came from a man in his thirties or forties in good health. The CDR3 runs from the conserved cysteine through the conserved F or W. Fields, in order: D gene, J gene, clone size, V gene, CDR3 protein, CDR3 DNA. The D gene is left open where the match is weak. The size entry is marked missing in some rows and otherwise reads once, few, many or a size class.

d_gene: .
j_gene: TRBJ2-2
abundance: .
v_gene: TRBV4-2
CDR3aa: CASSQDWILLNTGELFF
CDR3nt: TGTGCCAGCAGCCAAGATTGGATACTCCTGAACACCGGGGAGCTGTTTTTT

d_gene: .
j_gene: TRBJ2-7
abundance: .
v_gene: TRBV20-1
CDR3aa: CSARRGFGEQYF
CDR3nt: TGCAGTGCTAGACGAGGGTTTGGCGAGCAGTACTTC

d_gene: .
j_gene: TRBJ2-1
abundance: .
v_gene: TRBV7-2
CDR3aa: CASSLGRESNEQFF
CDR3nt: TGTGCCAGCAGCTTAGGTAGGGAGAGCAATGAGCAGTTCTTC

d_gene: .
j_gene: TRBJ2-7
abundance: few
v_gene: TRBV20-1
CDR3aa: CSARGQFYEQYF
CDR3nt: TGCAGTGCTCGTGGACAGTTCTACGAGCAGTACTTC

d_gene: TRBD1
j_gene: TRBJ1-5
abundance: once
v_gene: TRBV20-1
CDR3aa: CSAREQGPINDQPQHF
CDR3nt: TGCAGTGCTAGAGAACAGGGGCCCATCAATGATCAGCCCCAGCATTTT

d_gene: TRBD1
j_gene: TRBJ2-7
abundance: .
v_gene: TRBV14
CDR3aa: CASSQVLQGFDEQYF
CDR3nt: TGTGCCAGCAGCCAAGTCTTACAGGGGTTCGACGAGCAGTACTTC

d_gene: TRBD1
j_gene: TRBJ1-6
abundance: .
v_gene: TRBV27
CDR3aa: CASSLTFDRVNSPLHF
CDR3nt: TGTGCCAGCAGTTTGACGTTTGACAGGGTGAATTCACCCCTCCACTTT

d_gene: .
j_gene: TRBJ2-7
abundance: few
v_gene: TRBV7-2
CDR3aa: CASSLATKREQYF
CDR3nt: TGTGCCAGCAGCTTAGCGACAAAGCGCGAGCAGTACTTC

d_gene: .
j_gene: TRBJ2-1
abundance: once
v_gene: TRBV18
CDR3aa: CASSPVRQPGNEQFF
CDR3nt: TGTGCCAGCTCACCAGTTAGACAGCCAGGAAATGAGCAGTTCTTC

d_gene: TRBD1
j_gene: TRBJ2-7
abundance: few
v_gene: TRBV18
CDR3aa: CASSGQGREQYF
CDR3nt: TGTGCCAGCTCAGGACAGGGGAGGGAGCAGTACTTC

d_gene: TRBD1
j_gene: TRBJ2-7
abundance: .
v_gene: TRBV20-1
CDR3aa: CSARDLVTGEVWGEQYF
CDR3nt: TGCAGTGCTAGAGATTTGGTGACAGGGGAGGTTTGGGGCGAGCAGTACTTC

d_gene: .
j_gene: TRBJ2-5
abundance: .
v_gene: TRBV7-2
CDR3aa: CASSLAGRVSSETQYF
CDR3nt: TGTGCCAGCAGCTTAGCGGGACGAGTCAGCTCAGAGACCCAGTACTTC

d_gene: .
j_gene: TRBJ2-7
abundance: .
v_gene: TRBV27
CDR3aa: CASSLSKGHSIYEQYF
CDR3nt: TGTGCCAGCAGTTTATCAAAAGGACATTCCATCTACGAGCAGTACTTC

d_gene: TRBD2
j_gene: TRBJ2-4
abundance: once
v_gene: TRBV15
CDR3aa: CATADGRLAGVAKNIQYF
CDR3nt: TGTGCCACCGCCGACGGCCGGCTAGCGGGTGTAGCCAAAAACATTCAGTACTTC

d_gene: TRBD2
j_gene: TRBJ2-5
abundance: .
v_gene: TRBV9
CDR3aa: CASSMGLANSETQYF
CDR3nt: TGTGCCAGCAGCATGGGACTAGCGAATTCGGAGACCCAGTACTTC

d_gene: .
j_gene: TRBJ1-2
abundance: many
v_gene: TRBV7-2
CDR3aa: CASSPYRERSYGYTF
CDR3nt: TGTGCCAGCAGCCCGTACAGGGAACGGAGCTATGGCTACACCTTC